These T cell receptor beta chains were read from a single sample in a study of CD8 T cells in ankylosing spondylitis. One entry per CDR3 protein, called by TCRdb with MiXCR from the 5' RACE reads. The table lists 25,000 to 35,000 distinct CDR3 sequences, about 5.3% of them singletons. Input material: blood, either unsorted or a sorted T cell fraction (not recorded which). These receptors were obtained from a female donor with ankylosing spondylitis or in good health (not recorded which). CDR3s include the opening cysteine and the closing phenylalanine or tryptophan. A D gene is named only where the DNA matches it firmly. Clone size appears in some rows only: once, few, many, or a class for an expanded clone.

V gene	J gene	clone size	D gene	CDR3 DNA	CDR3 protein
TRBV9	TRBJ2-3	.	TRBD1	TGTGCCAGCAGCGTACGGACAGGGGAAAAAGATACGCAGTATTTT	CASSVRTGEKDTQYF
TRBV9	TRBJ2-5	many	.	TGTGCCAGCAGCCTACAGGGTATCCAAGAGACCCAGTACTTC	CASSLQGIQETQYF
TRBV9	TRBJ2-1	many	TRBD1	TGTGCCAGCAGCGTAGGGACAGGGGCTTCGAATGAGCAGTTCTTC	CASSVGTGASNEQFF
TRBV9	TRBJ2-4	many	TRBD1	TGTGCCAGCAGCGTAGATCAGGGGGCGGAAAACATTCAGTACTTC	CASSVDQGAENIQYF
TRBV9	TRBJ2-5	many	TRBD2	TGTGCCAGCAGCGGGACTAGCGGGGGGGAGACCCAGTACTTC	CASSGTSGGETQYF
TRBV9	TRBJ2-3	many	.	TGTGCCAGCAGCCCCCACGGGACTTCCGCCACAGATACGCAGTATTTT	CASSPHGTSATDTQYF
TRBV9	TRBJ1-3	many	TRBD1	TGTGCCAGCAGCGTAGGTGGGACAGTGCATTCTGGAAACACCATATATTTT	CASSVGGTVHSGNTIYF
TRBV25-1	TRBJ2-3	few	.	TGTGCCAGCAGTGAAGAGCAGGCCCTCACAGATACGCAGTATTTT	CASSEEQALTDTQYF
TRBV9	TRBJ2-1	medium-sized	TRBD2	TGTGCCAGCAGCGGCTCTCCTAGCGGGAGACGATCTGAGCAGTTCTTC	CASSGSPSGRRSEQFF
TRBV9	TRBJ1-4	few	.	TGTGCCAGCAGCAGTAGGGGGGCGACTAATGAAAAACTGTTTTTT	CASSSRGATNEKLFF
TRBV9	TRBJ2-3	.	.	TGTGCCAGCAGCGTAGCTTCAGATACGCAGTATTTT	CASSVASDTQYF
TRBV9	TRBJ2-3	many	TRBD2	TGTGCCAGCAGCGTAGGAACTAGCGCCAGCACAGATACGCAGTATTTT	CASSVGTSASTDTQYF
TRBV9	TRBJ2-1	few	TRBD2	TGTGCCAGCAGCGTAGGGACTAGCGGGGGGTTGATAGTTGAGCAGTTCTTC	CASSVGTSGGLIVEQFF
TRBV6-5	TRBJ2-1	many	TRBD2	TGTGCCAGCAGTTTACGGGGAGGGGCCGACCCCCCCGTTCACAATGAGCAGTTCTTC	CASSLRGGADPPVHNEQFF
TRBV9	TRBJ2-7	many	TRBD2	TGTGCCAGCAGCGTCGGGACTAGCGGGATCCACGAGCAGTACTTC	CASSVGTSGIHEQYF
TRBV9	TRBJ1-4	many	.	TGTGCCAGCAGCGTAGATCCGGGGGCTAATGAAAAACTGTTTTTT	CASSVDPGANEKLFF
TRBV9	TRBJ1-5	.	TRBD1	TGTGCCAGCAGCGTGGGGACAGGGCCCCAGCATTTT	CASSVGTGPQHF
TRBV9	TRBJ2-5	medium-sized	.	TGTGCCAGCAGCGTGGAAGGGAACCAGGAGACCCAGTACTTC	CASSVEGNQETQYF
TRBV9	TRBJ2-1	many	TRBD2	TGTGCCAGCAGCGTAGGAGGACTAGCGGGAGCCCACAATGAGCAGTTCTTC	CASSVGGLAGAHNEQFF
TRBV9	TRBJ2-5	many	.	TGTGCCAGCAGCCCAAGACCAGGCGGGGAGACCCAGTACTTC	CASSPRPGGETQYF
TRBV9	TRBJ2-5	many	TRBD2	TGTGCCAGCAGCGTAGCTATCGTCTGGTGGGAGCGGGAGGGCCGGGAGACCCAGTACTTC	CASSVAIVWWEREGRETQYF
TRBV9	TRBJ2-1	many	.	TGTGCCAGCAGCGTAGCGGGAGTCTACAATGAGCAGTTCTTC	CASSVAGVYNEQFF
TRBV9	TRBJ2-7	.	TRBD2	TGTGCCAGCAGCCGTCAGGGGCTAGCGGGAGCCGGCGAGCAGTACTTC	CASSRQGLAGAGEQYF
TRBV9	TRBJ1-1	many	.	TGTGCCAGCAGCGTAGACCCAGCCAACACTGAAGCTTTCTTT	CASSVDPANTEAFF
TRBV9	TRBJ1-6	many	.	TGTGCCAGCAGCACCCCCGACTCACCCCTCCACTTT	CASSTPDSPLHF
TRBV9	TRBJ1-2	many	.	TGTGCCAGCAGCGTTGACGGACAGTGGCGATATGGCTACACCTTC	CASSVDGQWRYGYTF
TRBV9	TRBJ2-2	many	.	TGTGCCAGCAGCGGGGGACAACCGAACACCGGGGAGCTGTTTTTT	CASSGGQPNTGELFF
TRBV9	TRBJ2-7	many	TRBD2	TGTGCCAGCAGCCCCTCTAGCGGAAGCTCCTACGAGCAGTACTTC	CASSPSSGSSYEQYF
TRBV9	TRBJ1-2	.	.	TGTGCCAGCAGCCCCCCGTACGAGGGTTATGGCTACACCTTC	CASSPPYEGYGYTF
TRBV9	TRBJ2-3	few	.	TGTGCCAGCAGCCCAGGTGCGGTTGGCACAGATACGCAGTATTTT	CASSPGAVGTDTQYF
TRBV9	TRBJ2-3	many	.	TGTGCCAGCAGTTCAGATGATACGCAGTATTTT	CASSSDDTQYF
TRBV9	TRBJ2-3	medium-sized	.	TGTGCCAGCAGCCCCCTGGGGGAAACAGATACGCAGTATTTT	CASSPLGETDTQYF
TRBV9	TRBJ2-2	many	.	TGTGCCAGCAGCGAACTAGTTTCGAACACCGGGGAGCTGTTTTTT	CASSELVSNTGELFF
TRBV9	TRBJ2-2	many	TRBD2	TGTGCCAGCAGCGGCCTAGCGGGAGGGAGGAACACCGGGGAGCTGTTTTTT	CASSGLAGGRNTGELFF
TRBV9	TRBJ2-1	many	.	TGTGCCAGCAGCGAGCAAAACTACAATGAGCAGTTCTTC	CASSEQNYNEQFF
TRBV9	TRBJ1-4	many	TRBD1	TGTGCCAGCAGCGCCGCGACAGGGGGCAATGAAAAACTGTTTTTT	CASSAATGGNEKLFF
TRBV9	TRBJ1-1	many	TRBD1	TGTGCCAGCAGCGTAACTATTCTGACAGAGGGGGCGGGTGGGAACACTGAAGCTTTCTTT	CASSVTILTEGAGGNTEAFF
TRBV9	TRBJ2-1	.	TRBD2	TGTGCCAGCAGCGAGAGCGGGAGAGGGAGCAATGAGCAGTTCTTC	CASSESGRGSNEQFF
TRBV9	TRBJ2-5	many	TRBD1	TGTGCCAGCAGCAGAGGGGACAGGGAACAAGAGACCCAGTACTTC	CASSRGDREQETQYF
TRBV9	TRBJ2-1	many	.	TGTGCCAGCAGTAGTAGCAGGAGGGCCAATGAGCAGTTCTTC	CASSSSRRANEQFF
TRBV9	TRBJ2-1	.	.	TGTGCCAGCAGCCCCTTAGGAGGGGGGGGCTCCTACAATGAGCAGTTCTTC	CASSPLGGGGSYNEQFF
TRBV9	TRBJ2-3	many	.	TGTGCCAGCAGTCAACAGAGCACAGATACGCAGTATTTT	CASSQQSTDTQYF
TRBV9	TRBJ1-3	.	.	TGTGCCAGCAGGAGAGGGGGCTCTGGAAACACCATATATTTT	CASRRGGSGNTIYF
TRBV9	TRBJ2-7	many	.	TGTGCCAGCAGCCCGAGTGCGTCGGCGGGCGAGCAGTACTTC	CASSPSASAGEQYF
TRBV9	TRBJ2-7	many	.	TGTGCCAGCAGCTTACTGCCCTTTGGGGAGCAGTACTTC	CASSLLPFGEQYF
TRBV9	TRBJ2-5	many	.	TGTGCCAGCAGCCCCGTCGAGAAGACCCAGTACTTC	CASSPVEKTQYF
TRBV9	TRBJ2-3	many	.	TGTGCCAGCAGCGTATCGATAGCGGAGACCCTTGATACGCAGTATTTT	CASSVSIAETLDTQYF